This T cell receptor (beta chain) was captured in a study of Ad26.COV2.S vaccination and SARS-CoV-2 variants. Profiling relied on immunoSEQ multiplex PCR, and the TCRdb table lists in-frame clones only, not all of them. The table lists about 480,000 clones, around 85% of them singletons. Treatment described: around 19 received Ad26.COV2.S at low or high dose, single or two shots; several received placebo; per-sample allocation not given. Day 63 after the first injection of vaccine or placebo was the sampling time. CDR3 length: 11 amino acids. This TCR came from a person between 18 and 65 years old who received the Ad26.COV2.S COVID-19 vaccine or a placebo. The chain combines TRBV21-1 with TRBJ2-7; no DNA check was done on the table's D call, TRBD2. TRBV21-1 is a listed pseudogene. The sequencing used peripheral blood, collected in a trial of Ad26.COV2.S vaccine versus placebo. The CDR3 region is CASGRGSEQYF. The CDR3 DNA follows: TGTGCCAGCGGGCGGGGGAGCGAGCAGTACTTC.